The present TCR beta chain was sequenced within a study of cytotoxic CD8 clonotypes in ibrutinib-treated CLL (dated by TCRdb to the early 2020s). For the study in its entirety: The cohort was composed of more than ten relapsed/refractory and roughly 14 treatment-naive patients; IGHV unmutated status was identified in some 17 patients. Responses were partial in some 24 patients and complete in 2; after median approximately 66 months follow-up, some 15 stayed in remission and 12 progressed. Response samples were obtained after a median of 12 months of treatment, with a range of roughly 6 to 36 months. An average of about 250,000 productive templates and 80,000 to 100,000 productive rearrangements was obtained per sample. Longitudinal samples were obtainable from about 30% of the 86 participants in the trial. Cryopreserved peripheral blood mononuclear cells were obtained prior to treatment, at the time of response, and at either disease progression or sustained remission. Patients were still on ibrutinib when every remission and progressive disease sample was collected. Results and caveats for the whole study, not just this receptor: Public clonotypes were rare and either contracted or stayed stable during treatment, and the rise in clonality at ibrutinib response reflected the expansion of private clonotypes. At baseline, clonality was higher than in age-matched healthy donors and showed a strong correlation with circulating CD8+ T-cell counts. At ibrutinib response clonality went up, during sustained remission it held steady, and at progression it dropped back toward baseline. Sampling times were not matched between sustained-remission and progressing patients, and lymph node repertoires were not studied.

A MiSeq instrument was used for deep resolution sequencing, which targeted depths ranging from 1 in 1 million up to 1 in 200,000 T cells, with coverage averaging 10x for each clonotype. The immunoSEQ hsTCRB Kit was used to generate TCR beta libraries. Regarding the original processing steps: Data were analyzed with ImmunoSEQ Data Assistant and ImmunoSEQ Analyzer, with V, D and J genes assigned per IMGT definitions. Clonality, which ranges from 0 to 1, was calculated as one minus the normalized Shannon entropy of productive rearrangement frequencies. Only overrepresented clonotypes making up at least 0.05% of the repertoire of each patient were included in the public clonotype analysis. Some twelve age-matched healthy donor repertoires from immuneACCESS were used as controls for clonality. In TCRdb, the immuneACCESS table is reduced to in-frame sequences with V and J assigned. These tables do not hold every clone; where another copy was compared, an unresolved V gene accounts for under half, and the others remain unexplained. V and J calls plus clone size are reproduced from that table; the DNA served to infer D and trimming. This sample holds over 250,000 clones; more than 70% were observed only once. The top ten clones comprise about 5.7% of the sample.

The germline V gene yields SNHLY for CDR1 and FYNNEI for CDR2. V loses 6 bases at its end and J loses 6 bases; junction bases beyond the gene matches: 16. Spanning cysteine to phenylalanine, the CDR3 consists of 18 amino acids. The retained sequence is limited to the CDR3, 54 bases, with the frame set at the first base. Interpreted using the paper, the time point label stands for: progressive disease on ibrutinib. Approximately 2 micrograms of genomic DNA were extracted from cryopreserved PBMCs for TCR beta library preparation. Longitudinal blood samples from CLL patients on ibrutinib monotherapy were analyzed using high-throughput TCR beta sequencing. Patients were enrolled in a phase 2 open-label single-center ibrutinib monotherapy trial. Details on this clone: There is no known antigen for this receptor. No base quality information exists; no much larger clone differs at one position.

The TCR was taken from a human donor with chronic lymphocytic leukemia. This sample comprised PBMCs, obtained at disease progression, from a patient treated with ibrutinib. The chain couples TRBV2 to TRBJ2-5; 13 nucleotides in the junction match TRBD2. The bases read TGTGCCAGCAGGGCCCGGGACGGTGGGACTAGCGGGAAAAAGACCCAGTACTTC. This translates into CASRARDGGTSGKKTQYF. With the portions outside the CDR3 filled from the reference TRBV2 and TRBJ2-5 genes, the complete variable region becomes EPEVTQTPSHQVTQMGQEVILRCVPISNHLYFYWYRQILGQKVEFLVSFYNNEISEKSEIFDDQFSVERPDGSNFTLKIRSTKLEDSAMYFCASRARDGGTSGKKTQYFGPGTRLLVL.